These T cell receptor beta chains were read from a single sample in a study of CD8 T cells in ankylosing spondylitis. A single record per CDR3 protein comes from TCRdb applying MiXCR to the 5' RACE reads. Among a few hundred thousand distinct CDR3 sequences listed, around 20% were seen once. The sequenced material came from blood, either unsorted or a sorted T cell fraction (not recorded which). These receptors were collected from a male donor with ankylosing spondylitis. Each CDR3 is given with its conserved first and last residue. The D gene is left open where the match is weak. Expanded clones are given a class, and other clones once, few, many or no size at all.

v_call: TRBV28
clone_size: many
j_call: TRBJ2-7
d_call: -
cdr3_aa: CASQPGGPYEQYF
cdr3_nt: TGTGCCAGCCAACCAGGGGGGCCCTACGAGCAGTACTTC

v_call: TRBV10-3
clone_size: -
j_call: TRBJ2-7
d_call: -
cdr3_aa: CAISDPGALSYEQYF
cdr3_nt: TGTGCCATCAGTGACCCAGGGGCCCTCTCCTACGAGCAGTACTTC

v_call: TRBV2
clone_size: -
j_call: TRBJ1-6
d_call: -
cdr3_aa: CASSVRDNSPLHF
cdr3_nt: TGTGCCAGCAGTGTACGGGATAATTCACCCCTCCACTTT

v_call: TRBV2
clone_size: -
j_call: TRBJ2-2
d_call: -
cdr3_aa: CASRLTRPDTGELFF
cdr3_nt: TGTGCCAGCCGATTAACAAGACCAGACACCGGGGAGCTGTTTTTT

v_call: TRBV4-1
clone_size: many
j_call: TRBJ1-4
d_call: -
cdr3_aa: CASSQGTPQKEKLFF
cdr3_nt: TGCGCCAGCAGCCAGGGGACCCCTCAAAAAGAAAAACTGTTTTTT

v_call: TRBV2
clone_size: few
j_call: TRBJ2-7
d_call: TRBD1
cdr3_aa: CASRQGQGFHEQYF
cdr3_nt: TGTGCCAGCCGGCAAGGACAGGGCTTCCACGAGCAGTACTTC

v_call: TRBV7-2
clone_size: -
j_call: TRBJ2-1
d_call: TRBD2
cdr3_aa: CASSQVLAGGTNEQFF
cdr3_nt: TGTGCCAGCAGCCAAGTACTAGCGGGGGGGACCAATGAGCAGTTCTTC

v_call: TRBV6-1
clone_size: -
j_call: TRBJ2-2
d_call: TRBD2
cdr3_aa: CASSATSLAVSGELFF
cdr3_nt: TGTGCCAGCAGCGCGACTAGCCTAGCAGTGTCCGGGGAGCTGTTTTTT

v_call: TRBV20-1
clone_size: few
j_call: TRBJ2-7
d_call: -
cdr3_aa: CSAGLAGGGTEQYF
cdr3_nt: TGCAGTGCGGGACTGGCCGGAGGGGGCACCGAGCAGTACTTC

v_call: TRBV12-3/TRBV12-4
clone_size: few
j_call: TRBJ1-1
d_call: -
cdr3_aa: CASSLGRTAFF
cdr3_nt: TGTGCCAGCAGTTTAGGTCGTACGGCTTTCTTT

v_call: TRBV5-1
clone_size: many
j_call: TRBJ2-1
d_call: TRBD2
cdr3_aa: CASSLAGRGYNEQFF
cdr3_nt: TGCGCCAGCAGCTTAGCGGGACGGGGCTACAATGAGCAGTTCTTC

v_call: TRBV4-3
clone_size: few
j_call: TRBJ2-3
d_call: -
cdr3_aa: CASSHRPYGRELADTQYF
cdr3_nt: TGCGCCAGCAGCCATAGACCCTACGGTAGGGAGTTGGCAGATACGCAGTATTTT

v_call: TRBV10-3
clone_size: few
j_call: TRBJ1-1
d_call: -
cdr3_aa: CAISERVTEAFF
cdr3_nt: TGTGCCATCAGTGAGAGGGTCACTGAAGCTTTCTTT

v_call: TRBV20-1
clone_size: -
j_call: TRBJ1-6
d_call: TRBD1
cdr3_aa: CSARRTGPSSYNSPLHF
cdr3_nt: TGCAGTGCTAGGCGGACAGGGCCTAGCTCCTATAATTCACCCCTCCACTTT

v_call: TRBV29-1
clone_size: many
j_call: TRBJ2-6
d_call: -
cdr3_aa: CSVEERVGAGANVLTF
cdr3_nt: TGCAGCGTTGAAGAGCGAGTAGGCGCTGGGGCCAACGTCCTGACTTTC

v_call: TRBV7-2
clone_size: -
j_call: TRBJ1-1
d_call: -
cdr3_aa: CASSQRVGTEAFF
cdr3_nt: TGTGCCAGCAGCCAGCGGGTTGGAACTGAAGCTTTCTTT

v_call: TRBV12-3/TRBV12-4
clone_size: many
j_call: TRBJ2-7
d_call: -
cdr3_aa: CASSFLSYEQYF
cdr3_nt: TGTGCCAGCAGTTTTCTGTCCTACGAGCAGTACTTC

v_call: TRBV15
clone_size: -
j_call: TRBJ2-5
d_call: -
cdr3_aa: CATSRGVLGETQYF
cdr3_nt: TGTGCCACCAGCAGAGGAGTTTTAGGGGAGACCCAGTACTTC

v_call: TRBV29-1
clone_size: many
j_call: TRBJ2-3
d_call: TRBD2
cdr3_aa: CSGGLAGSTDTQYF
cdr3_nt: TGCAGCGGCGGACTAGCGGGAAGCACAGATACGCAGTATTTT

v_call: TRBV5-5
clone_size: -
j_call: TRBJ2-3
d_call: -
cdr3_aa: CASSSRGYTQYF
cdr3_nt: TGTGCCAGCAGCTCTCGCGGTTATACGCAGTATTTT

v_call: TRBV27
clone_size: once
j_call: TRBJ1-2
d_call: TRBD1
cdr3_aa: CASSVRTGNNYGYTF
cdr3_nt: TGTGCCAGCAGTGTAAGGACAGGCAATAACTATGGCTACACCTTC

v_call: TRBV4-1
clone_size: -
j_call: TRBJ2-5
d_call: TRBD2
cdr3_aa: CASSHHGLAGVETQYF
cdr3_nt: TGCGCCAGCAGCCATCACGGACTAGCGGGAGTAGAGACCCAGTACTTC

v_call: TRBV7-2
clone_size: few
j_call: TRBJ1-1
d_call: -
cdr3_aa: CASKGGVNTEAFF
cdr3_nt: TGTGCCAGCAAAGGGGGGGTGAACACTGAAGCTTTCTTT

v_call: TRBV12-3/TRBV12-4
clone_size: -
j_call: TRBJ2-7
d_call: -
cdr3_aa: CASSSLAPYEQYF
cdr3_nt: TGTGCCAGCAGTTCACTAGCCCCCTACGAGCAGTACTTC

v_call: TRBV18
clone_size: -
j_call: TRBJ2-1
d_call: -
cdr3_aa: CASSRTQSSYNEQFF
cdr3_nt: TGTGCCAGCTCTCGGACCCAAAGCTCCTACAATGAGCAGTTCTTC

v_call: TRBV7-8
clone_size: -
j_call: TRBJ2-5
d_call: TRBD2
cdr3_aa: CASSLWGTSGIFVLETQYF
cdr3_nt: TGTGCCAGCAGCTTGTGGGGGACTAGCGGGATATTTGTACTAGAGACCCAGTACTTC

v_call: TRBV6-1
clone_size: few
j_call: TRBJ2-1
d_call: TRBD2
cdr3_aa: CASSQLAGGNEQFF
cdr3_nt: TGTGCCAGCAGTCAACTAGCGGGAGGGAATGAGCAGTTCTTC

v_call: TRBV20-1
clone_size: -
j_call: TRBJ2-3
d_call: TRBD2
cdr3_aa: CSARVPGLAGISTDTQYF
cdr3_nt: TGCAGTGCTAGAGTCCCGGGACTAGCGGGAATTAGCACAGATACGCAGTATTTT

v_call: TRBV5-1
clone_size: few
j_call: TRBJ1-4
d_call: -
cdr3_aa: CASSLDTTGAEKLFF
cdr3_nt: TGCGCCAGCAGCTTGGATACTACAGGAGCCGAAAAACTGTTTTTT

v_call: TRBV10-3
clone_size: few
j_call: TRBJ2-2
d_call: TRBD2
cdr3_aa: CAISVSILAGTGELFF
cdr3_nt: TGTGCCATCAGTGTATCGATACTAGCGGGTACCGGGGAGCTGTTTTTT

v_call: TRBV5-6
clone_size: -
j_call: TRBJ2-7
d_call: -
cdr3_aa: CASSNNWYEQYF
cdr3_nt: TGTGCCAGCAGCAACAATTGGTACGAGCAGTACTTC

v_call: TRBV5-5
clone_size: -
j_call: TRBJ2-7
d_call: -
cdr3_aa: CASSLVGRTSYEQYF
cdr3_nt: TGTGCCAGCAGCTTGGTGGGACGGACCTCCTACGAGCAGTACTTC

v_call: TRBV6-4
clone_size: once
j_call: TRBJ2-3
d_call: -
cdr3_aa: CASSDQGGNTQYF
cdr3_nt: TGTGCCAGCAGTGATCAGGGGGGAAATACGCAGTATTTT

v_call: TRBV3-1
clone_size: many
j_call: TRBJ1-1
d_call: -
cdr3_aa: CASSQESDGKAFF
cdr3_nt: TGTGCCAGCAGCCAAGAATCGGACGGCAAAGCTTTCTTT

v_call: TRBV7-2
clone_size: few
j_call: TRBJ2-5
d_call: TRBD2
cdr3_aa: CASSRGAGGYQETQYF
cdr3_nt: TGTGCCAGCAGCCGGGGAGCGGGAGGGTACCAAGAGACCCAGTACTTC

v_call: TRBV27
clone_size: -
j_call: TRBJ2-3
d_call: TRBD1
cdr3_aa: CASSQDRALPTDTQYF
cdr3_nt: TGTGCCAGCAGTCAGGACAGGGCACTACCCACAGATACGCAGTATTTT

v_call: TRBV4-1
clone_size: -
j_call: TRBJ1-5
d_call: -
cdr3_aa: CASSQAGTRNQPQHF
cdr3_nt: TGCGCCAGCAGCCAAGCCGGGACAAGGAATCAGCCCCAGCATTTT

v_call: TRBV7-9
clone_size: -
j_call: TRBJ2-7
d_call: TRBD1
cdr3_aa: CASSIDRGWHEQYF
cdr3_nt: TGTGCCAGCAGCATTGACAGGGGGTGGCACGAGCAGTACTTC

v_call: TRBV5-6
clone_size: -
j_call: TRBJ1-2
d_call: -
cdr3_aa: CASSLAGQNYGYTF
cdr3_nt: TGTGCCAGCAGCTTGGCGGGGCAGAACTATGGCTACACCTTC

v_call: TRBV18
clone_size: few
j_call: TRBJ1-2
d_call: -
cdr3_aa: CASSPELQSNYGYTF
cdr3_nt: TGTGCCAGCTCACCAGAACTGCAATCTAACTATGGCTACACCTTC

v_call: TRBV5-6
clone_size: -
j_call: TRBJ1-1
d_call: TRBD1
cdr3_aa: CASVQDRGNEAFF
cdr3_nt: TGTGCCAGCGTCCAAGACAGGGGGAACGAAGCTTTCTTT

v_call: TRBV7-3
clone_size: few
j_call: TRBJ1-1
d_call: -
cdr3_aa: CASSVSTVNTEAFF
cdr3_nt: TGTGCCAGCAGCGTCTCGACAGTGAACACTGAAGCTTTCTTT

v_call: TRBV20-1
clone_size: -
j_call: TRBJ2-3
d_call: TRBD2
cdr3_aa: CSARTLAGDIDTQYF
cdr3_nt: TGCAGTGCAAGAACCCTAGCGGGAGACATAGATACGCAGTATTTT

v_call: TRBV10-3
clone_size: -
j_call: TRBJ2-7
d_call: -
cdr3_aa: CAISDPRAGTYEQYF
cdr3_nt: TGTGCCATCAGTGACCCAAGGGCGGGGACCTACGAGCAGTACTTC

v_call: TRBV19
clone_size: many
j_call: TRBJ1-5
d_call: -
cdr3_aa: CASSILVSNQPQHF
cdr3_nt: TGTGCCAGTAGTATTCTGGTTAGCAATCAGCCCCAGCATTTT

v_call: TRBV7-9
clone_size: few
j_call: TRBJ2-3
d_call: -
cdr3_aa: CASSRSGTDTQYF
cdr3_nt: TGTGCCAGCAGCCGTAGCGGCACAGATACGCAGTATTTT

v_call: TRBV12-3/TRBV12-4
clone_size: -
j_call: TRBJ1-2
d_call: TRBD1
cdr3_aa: CASTRGGSNYGYTF
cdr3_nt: TGTGCCAGCACCAGGGGGGGATCCAACTATGGCTACACCTTC

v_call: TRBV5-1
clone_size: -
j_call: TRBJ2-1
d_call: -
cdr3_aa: CASSLSSVGEQFF
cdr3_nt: TGCGCCAGCAGCTTGTCCTCCGTCGGTGAGCAGTTCTTC

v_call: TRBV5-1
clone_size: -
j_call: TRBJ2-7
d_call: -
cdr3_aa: CASSSYSGLSSYEQYF
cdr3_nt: TGCGCCAGCAGCTCCTATAGCGGACTGAGCTCCTACGAGCAGTACTTC

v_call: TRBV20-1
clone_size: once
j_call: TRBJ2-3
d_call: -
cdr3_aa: CSQSTGGADTQYF
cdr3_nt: TGCAGCCAATCGACAGGTGGGGCAGATACGCAGTATTTT

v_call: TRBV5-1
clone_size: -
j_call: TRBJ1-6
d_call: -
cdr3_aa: CASSRESYNSPLHF
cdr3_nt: TGCGCCAGCAGTCGTGAATCCTATAATTCACCCCTCCACTTT

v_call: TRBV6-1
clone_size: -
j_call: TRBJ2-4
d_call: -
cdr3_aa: CASSLNRSKNIQYF
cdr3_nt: TGTGCCAGCAGTCTAAATAGGAGCAAAAACATTCAGTACTTC

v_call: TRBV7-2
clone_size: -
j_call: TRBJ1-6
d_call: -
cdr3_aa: CASSLNGSPLHF
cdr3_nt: TGTGCCAGCAGCTTAAACGGTTCACCCCTCCACTTT

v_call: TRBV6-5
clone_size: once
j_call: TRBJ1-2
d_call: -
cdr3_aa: CASGTGGAGYTF
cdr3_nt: TGTGCCAGCGGAACCGGGGGGGCGGGCTACACCTTC

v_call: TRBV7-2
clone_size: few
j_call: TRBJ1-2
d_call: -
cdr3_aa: CASSLDPGAYGYTF
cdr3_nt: TGTGCCAGCAGCTTAGACCCAGGGGCCTATGGCTACACCTTC

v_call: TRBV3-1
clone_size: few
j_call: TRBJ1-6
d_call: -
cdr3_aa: CASSPRGDSPLHF
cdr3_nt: TGTGCCAGCAGCCCACGGGGGGATTCACCCCTCCACTTT

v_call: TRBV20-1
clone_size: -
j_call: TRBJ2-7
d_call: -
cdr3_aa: CSARRGTYEQYF
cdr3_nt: TGCAGTGCTAGACGGGGTACCTACGAGCAGTACTTC